This entry lists 20 T cell receptor beta chains sequenced from one sample in a study of blood T cells in healthy people across ages. A second roughly 6 to 12 cycle PCR used barcoded and J-beta primers. TCRdb analysed the 5' RACE reads with MiXCR anew, one entry per CDR3 protein. Of 600,000 to 850,000 distinct CDR3 sequences in the sample, 20% to 25% were seen once. The same data also went into a second study, on T cells of mothers and their children.

The sample comprised blood. The source of these receptors is a boy aged 5-17 years in good health.

This clonotype was seen more than once but under ten times. The chain joins TRBV5-1 to TRBJ2-5; D perhaps matches TRBD2 (6 bases). The V gene's germline CDR1 is SGHRS and CDR2 YFSETQ. Trimming left V 0 bases short and J 5 bases short, with 14 bases between. This CDR3 contains 15 residues. Written as DNA, the CDR3 is TGCGCCAGCAGCTTGGAAGTGGGGAGCGGGGAGACCCAGTACTTC. Translation: CASSLEVGSGETQYF.

The V gene is TRBV25-1, the J gene TRBJ2-4; D tentatively reads TRBD1 or TRBD2 (6 bases each). V was clipped by 4 bases and J by 8 bases, with 12 bases between them. The CDR3 runs 13 residues. Germline lookup yields CDR1 MGHDK and CDR2 SYGVNS. The CDR3 DNA reads TGTGCCAGCAGTGTGGGGGGCCCGCACATTCAGTACTTC. Its translation: CASSVGGPHIQYF.

This clonotype was observed a handful of times. V usage is TRBV25-1 and J usage is TRBJ2-5; D is possibly TRBD1 or TRBD2 (5 bases each). Germline V gene data show CDR1 as MGHDK and CDR2 as SYGVNS. Trimming left V 6 bases short and J 4 bases short, with 12 bases between. This CDR3 comprises 13 residues. This CDR3 reads CASRGTPRETQYF. CDR3 DNA: TGTGCCAGCAGGGGGACGCCCCGAGAGACCCAGTACTTC.

This rearrangement joins TRBV5-1 to TRBJ1-2; 8 positions match TRBD1. Germline V gene lookup returns CDR1 SGHRS and CDR2 YFSETQ. The CDR3 is made up of 13 amino acids. Losses at the gene ends were 4 bases for V and 8 bases for J; bases not matched to a gene: 7. CDR3 residues: CASSAGGSRGYTF. The CDR3 bases are TGCGCCAGCAGCGCAGGGGGCTCACGGGGCTACACCTTC.

V and J are TRBV24-1 and TRBJ2-7; the match to TRBD1 covers 8 bases. Germline assignment: CDR1 KGHDR and CDR2 SFDVKD. The CDR3 has 17 residues. The J segment lost 2 bases and the V segment lost 0 bases, leaving 8 bases of the junction unmatched. The CDR3 DNA reads as TGTGCCACCAGTGATTTGGCCCCCGGACAGGGTACCTACGAGCAGTACTTC. Its translation is CATSDLAPGQGTYEQYF.

The V gene is TRBV6-5, the J gene TRBJ2-3; D gene uncertain. Trimming pared 3 bases from V and 3 bases from J, leaving 7 bases between. Germline V CDR1 and CDR2: MNHEY, SVGAGI. The CDR3 extends over 13 amino acids. DNA for the CDR3: TGTGCCAGCAGTTATACAACAACAGATACGCAGTATTTT. This codes for CASSYTTTDTQYF.

The chain employs TRBV4-3 and TRBJ2-1; weak D call: TRBD1 (5 bases). V was trimmed by 0 bases and J by 8 bases, leaving 8 bases between them. Germline V gene sequence: CDR1 LGHNA, CDR2 YSLEER. The CDR3 is 13 residues long. The CDR3 sequence is CASSQDQGYEQFF. The CDR3 DNA reads TGCGCCAGCAGCCAAGATCAGGGCTATGAGCAGTTCTTC.

The chain employs TRBV13 and TRBJ2-5, with D uncertain. Per the germline V gene, CDR1 is PRHDT and CDR2 is FYEKMQ (reference sequence). Trimming removed 4 bases from V and 2 bases from J, with 11 bases in between. The length of the CDR3 is 14 residues. The chain's CDR3 is CASSWYREQETQYF. The DNA for the CDR3 is TGTGCCAGCAGCTGGTACAGAGAACAAGAGACCCAGTACTTC.

This clonotype turned up a few times. The chain links TRBV29-1 to TRBJ2-1, with 11 nucleotides matching TRBD2. Germline V gives CDR1 SQVTM, CDR2 ANQGSEA. This CDR3 has 16 amino acids. Here the CDR3 DNA reads TGCAGTGTAACCCACCGACTAGCGGGAAAGGACAATGAGCAGTTCTTC. Protein product: CSVTHRLAGKDNEQFF.

This clonotype came up a few times. V and J are TRBV18 and TRBJ2-5; 8 nucleotides agree with TRBD2. The J call could be wrong; TRBJ2-1 is a better fit for the DNA end. There are 16 residues in the CDR3. In germline, CDR1 is KGHSH, CDR2 LQKENI. DNA of the CDR3: TGTGCCAGCTCACCGCCCGAACGGGGGGGCCACAATGAGCAGTTCTTC. Its protein product is CASSPPERGGHNEQFF.

This chain connects TRBV12-3 or TRBV12-4 to TRBJ2-5; 10 bases align to TRBD2. The DNA end favors TRBJ2-1, so the J call may be wrong. The CDR3 covers 15 residues. The CDR3 loop reads CASSLSGRAQNEQFF. CDR3 nucleotides: TGTGCCAGCAGCTTAAGCGGGAGGGCCCAAAATGAGCAGTTCTTC.

About this clonotype: Lacking the conserved final phenylalanine or tryptophan, this CDR3 likely reflects a read error. The chain is built from TRBV6-1 and TRBJ1-1; no definite D call. Germline V CDR1 and CDR2: MNHNS, SASEGT. Trimming removed 3 bases from V and 6 bases from J, with 14 bases in between. The CDR3 extends over 14 amino acids. CDR3 nucleotide sequence: TGTGCCAGCAGTGAGGGCAGAAGTAACGCTGAAGCTTTCCTT. Amino acid sequence: CASSEGRSNAEAFL.

Turning to this clonotype: One end of the junction is discordant with germline, which a read error may explain. The chain has TRBV6-5 and TRBJ1-2; TRBD1 matches 9 bases. From germline, CDR1 is MNHEY and CDR2 SVGAGI. The CDR3 has 13 amino acids. The CDR3 DNA follows: TGTGCCGGCAGCCCGACGGCCGGGACAGGGAACACCTTC. Protein: CAGSPTAGTGNTF.

The chain combines TRBV4-3 with TRBJ2-7; D might be TRBD1 (6 bases). V lost 2 bases, J lost 4 bases, and 12 bases lay in between. There are 14 residues in the CDR3. Germline V gene lookup returns CDR1 LGHNA and CDR2 YSLEER. CDR3 loop: CASSQRTGQYEQYF. As DNA, the CDR3 is TGCGCCAGCAGCCAAAGGACCGGACAGTACGAGCAGTACTTC.

This chain links TRBV29-1 with TRBJ2-2; D is unclear. CDR1 and CDR2 from the germline V gene are SQVTM and ANQGSEA. There are 11 residues in the CDR3. The V and J ends lost 7 bases and 1 base respectively, with 4 bases between them. The CDR3 bases are TGCAGCGCCGAGAACACCGGGGAGCTGTTTTTT. Translation: CSAENTGELFF.

This rearrangement joins TRBV5-4 to TRBJ2-1; 7 nucleotides match TRBD1. Germline assignment: CDR1 SGHNT and CDR2 YYREEE (reference sequence). This CDR3 comprises 13 residues. The V and J ends lost 4 bases and 8 bases, in that order; junction bases with no gene match: 6. Here the CDR3 reads CASSPETGHEQFF. DNA of the CDR3: TGTGCCAGCAGCCCGGAGACAGGGCATGAGCAGTTCTTC.

In its sample, this clonotype was seen a few times. The chain uses TRBV11-2 and TRBJ1-1, with D perhaps TRBD1 (5 bases). Germline CDR1 and CDR2: SGHAT and FQNNGV. The V end lost 3 bases, the J end lost 3 bases, and 23 bases lay between the germline ends. CDR3 length: 18 amino acids. CDR3 sequence (DNA): TGTGCCAGCAGCTTGAACCTTTGGGGGGACCATAGGGACACTGAAGCTTTCTTT. Encoded protein: CASSLNLWGDHRDTEAFF. The full variable domain, its missing parts supplied by reference TRBV11-2 and TRBJ1-1, is EAGVAQSPRYKIIEKRQSVAFWCNPISGHATLYWYQQILGQGPKLLIQFQNNGVVDDSQLPKDRFSAERLKGVDSTLKIQPAKLEDSAVYLCASSLNLWGDHRDTEAFFGQGTRLTVV.

The chain has TRBV7-2 and TRBJ1-2; 9 nucleotides agree with TRBD1. Germline CDR1 and CDR2: SGHTA and FQGNSA. This CDR3 is built from 15 residues. Trimming took 0 bases from V and 4 from J; bases not matched to a gene: 3. CDR3 sequence reads: CASSLAGQGLYGYTF. The CDR3, as DNA: TGTGCCAGCAGCTTAGCGGGACAGGGTCTCTATGGCTACACCTTC. The whole variable domain, remainder taken from reference TRBV7-2 and TRBJ1-2, is GAGVSQSPSNKVTEKGKDVELRCDPISGHTALYWYRQSLGQGLEFLIYFQGNSAPDKSGLPSDRFSAERTGGSVSTLTIQRTQQEDSAVYLCASSLAGQGLYGYTFGSGTRLTVV.

The rearrangement joins TRBV19 to TRBJ2-3; the D gene is possibly TRBD1 (6 bases). Looked up from germline, CDR1 is LNHDA and CDR2 is SQIVND (reference sequence). V was clipped by 3 bases and J by 0 bases, with 13 bases between them. The CDR3 is 16 amino acids. CDR3 in amino acids: CASSIQYRVSTDTQYF. The CDR3 nucleotides are TGTGCCAGTAGTATTCAATACAGGGTCAGCACAGATACGCAGTATTTT. Drawing the rest from reference TRBV19 and TRBJ2-3, the complete variable domain is DGGITQSPKYLFRKEGQNVTLSCEQNLNHDAMYWYRQDPGQGLRLIYYSQIVNDFQKGDIAEGYSVSREKKESFPLTVTSAQKNPTAFYLCASSIQYRVSTDTQYFGPGTRLTVL.

This clonotype was seen more than once but under ten times. The rearrangement uses TRBV18 and TRBJ2-5, with TRBD1 as a possible D gene (5 bases). Trimming cost V 1 base and J 2 bases, with 14 bases left between them. This CDR3 spans 16 amino acids. Germline lookup yields CDR1 KGHSH and CDR2 LQKENI. The CDR3 is CASSPRVQAVQETQYF. DNA for the CDR3: TGTGCCAGCTCACCACGGGTACAGGCGGTACAAGAGACCCAGTACTTC.